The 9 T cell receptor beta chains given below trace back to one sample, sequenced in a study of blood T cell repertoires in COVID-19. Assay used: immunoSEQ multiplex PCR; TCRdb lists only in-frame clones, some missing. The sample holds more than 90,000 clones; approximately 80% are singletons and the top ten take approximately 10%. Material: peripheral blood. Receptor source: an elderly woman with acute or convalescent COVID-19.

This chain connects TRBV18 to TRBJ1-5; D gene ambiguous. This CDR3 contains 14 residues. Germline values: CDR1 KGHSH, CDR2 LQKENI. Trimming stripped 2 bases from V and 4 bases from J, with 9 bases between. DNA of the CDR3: TGTGCCAGCTCACCAGGGCAGCGGAATCAGCCCCAGCATTTT. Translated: CASSPGQRNQPQHF.

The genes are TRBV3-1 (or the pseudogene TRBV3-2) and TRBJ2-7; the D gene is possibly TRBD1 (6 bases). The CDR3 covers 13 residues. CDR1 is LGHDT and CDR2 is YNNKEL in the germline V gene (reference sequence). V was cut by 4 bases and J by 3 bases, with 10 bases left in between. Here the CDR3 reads CASSLGGDYEQYF. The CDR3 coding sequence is TGTGCCAGCAGCCTAGGGGGTGACTACGAGCAGTACTTC.

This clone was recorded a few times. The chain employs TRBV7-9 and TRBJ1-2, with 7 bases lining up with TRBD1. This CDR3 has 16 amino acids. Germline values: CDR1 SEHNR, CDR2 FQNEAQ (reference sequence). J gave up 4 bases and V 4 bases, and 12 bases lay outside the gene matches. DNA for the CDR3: TGTGCCAGCAGCTCCAGGACAGGTACTACGCTCTATGGCTACACCTTC. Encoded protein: CASSSRTGTTLYGYTF.

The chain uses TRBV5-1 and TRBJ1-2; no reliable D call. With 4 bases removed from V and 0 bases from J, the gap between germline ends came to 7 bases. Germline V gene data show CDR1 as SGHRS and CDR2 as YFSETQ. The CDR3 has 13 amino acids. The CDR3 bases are TGCGCCAGCAGCGCGGAAGCTAACTATGGCTACACCTTC. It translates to CASSAEANYGYTF.

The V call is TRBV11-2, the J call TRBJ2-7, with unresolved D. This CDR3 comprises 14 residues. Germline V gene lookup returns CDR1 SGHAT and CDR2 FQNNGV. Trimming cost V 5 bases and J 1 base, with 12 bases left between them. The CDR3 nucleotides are TGTGCCAGCAGCCAACCGGGTTCTTCCTACGAGCAGTACTTC. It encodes CASSQPGSSYEQYF.

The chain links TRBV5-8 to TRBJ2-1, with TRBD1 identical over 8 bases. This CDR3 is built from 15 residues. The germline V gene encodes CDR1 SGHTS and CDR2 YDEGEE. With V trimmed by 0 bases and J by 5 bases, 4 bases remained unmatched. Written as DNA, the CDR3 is TGTGCCAGCAGCTTGGGGACAGGGCATGACAATGAGCAGTTCTTC. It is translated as CASSLGTGHDNEQFF.

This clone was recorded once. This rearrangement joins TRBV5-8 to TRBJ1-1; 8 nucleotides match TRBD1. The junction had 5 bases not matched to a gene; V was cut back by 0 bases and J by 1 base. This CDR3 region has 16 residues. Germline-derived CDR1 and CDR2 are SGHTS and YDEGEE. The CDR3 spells CASSLDPDRGNTEAFF. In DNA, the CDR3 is TGTGCCAGCAGCTTGGACCCTGACAGGGGGAACACTGAAGCTTTCTTT.

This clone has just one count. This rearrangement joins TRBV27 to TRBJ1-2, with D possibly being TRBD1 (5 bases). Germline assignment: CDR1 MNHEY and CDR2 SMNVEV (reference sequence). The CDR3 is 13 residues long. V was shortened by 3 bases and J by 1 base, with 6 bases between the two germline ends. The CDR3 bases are TGTGCCAGCAGTTTTAGGGGTAACTATGGCTACACCTTC. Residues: CASSFRGNYGYTF.

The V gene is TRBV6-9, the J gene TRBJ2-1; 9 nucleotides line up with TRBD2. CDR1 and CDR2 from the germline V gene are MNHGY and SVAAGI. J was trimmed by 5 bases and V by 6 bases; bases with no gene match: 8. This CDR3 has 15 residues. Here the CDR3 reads CASSPRGRAHNEQFF. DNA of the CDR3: TGTGCCAGCAGCCCCCGCGGGAGGGCCCACAATGAGCAGTTCTTC.